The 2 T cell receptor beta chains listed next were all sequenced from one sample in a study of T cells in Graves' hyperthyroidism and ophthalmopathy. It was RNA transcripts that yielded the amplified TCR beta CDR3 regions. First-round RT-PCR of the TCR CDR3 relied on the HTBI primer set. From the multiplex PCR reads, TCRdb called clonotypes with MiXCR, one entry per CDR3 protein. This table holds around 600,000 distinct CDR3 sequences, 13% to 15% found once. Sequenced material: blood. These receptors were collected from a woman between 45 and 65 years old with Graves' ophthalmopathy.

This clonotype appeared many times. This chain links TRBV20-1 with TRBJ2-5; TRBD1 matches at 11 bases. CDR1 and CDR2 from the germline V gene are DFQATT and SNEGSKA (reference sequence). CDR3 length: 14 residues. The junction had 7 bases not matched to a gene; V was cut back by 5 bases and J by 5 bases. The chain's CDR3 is CSAQDRGRLETQYF. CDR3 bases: TGCAGTGCTCAGGACAGGGGGCGATTGGAGACCCAGTACTTC.

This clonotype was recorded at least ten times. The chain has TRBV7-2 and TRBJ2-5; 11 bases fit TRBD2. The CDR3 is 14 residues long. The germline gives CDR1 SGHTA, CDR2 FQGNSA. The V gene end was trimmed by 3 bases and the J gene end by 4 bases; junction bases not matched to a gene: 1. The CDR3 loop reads CASSFSGRGETQYF. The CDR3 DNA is TGTGCCAGCAGCTTTAGCGGGAGGGGAGAGACCCAGTACTTC.